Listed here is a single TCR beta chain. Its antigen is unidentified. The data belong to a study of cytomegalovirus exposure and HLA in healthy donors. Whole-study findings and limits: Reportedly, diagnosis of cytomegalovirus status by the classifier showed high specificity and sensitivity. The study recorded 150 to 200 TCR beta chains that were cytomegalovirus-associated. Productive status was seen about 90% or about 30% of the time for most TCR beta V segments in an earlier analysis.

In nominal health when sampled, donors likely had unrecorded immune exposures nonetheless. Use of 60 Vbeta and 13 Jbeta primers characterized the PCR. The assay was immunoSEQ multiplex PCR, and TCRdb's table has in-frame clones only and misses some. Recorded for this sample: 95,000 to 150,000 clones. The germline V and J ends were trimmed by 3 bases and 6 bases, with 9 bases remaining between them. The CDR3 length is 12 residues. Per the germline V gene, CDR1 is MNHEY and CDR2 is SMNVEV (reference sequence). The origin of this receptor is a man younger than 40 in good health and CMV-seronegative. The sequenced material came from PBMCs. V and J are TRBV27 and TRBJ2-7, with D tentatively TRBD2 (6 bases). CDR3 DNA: TGTGCCAGCAGTTTCGGGGGTCCCGAGCAGTACTTC. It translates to CASSFGGPEQYF.